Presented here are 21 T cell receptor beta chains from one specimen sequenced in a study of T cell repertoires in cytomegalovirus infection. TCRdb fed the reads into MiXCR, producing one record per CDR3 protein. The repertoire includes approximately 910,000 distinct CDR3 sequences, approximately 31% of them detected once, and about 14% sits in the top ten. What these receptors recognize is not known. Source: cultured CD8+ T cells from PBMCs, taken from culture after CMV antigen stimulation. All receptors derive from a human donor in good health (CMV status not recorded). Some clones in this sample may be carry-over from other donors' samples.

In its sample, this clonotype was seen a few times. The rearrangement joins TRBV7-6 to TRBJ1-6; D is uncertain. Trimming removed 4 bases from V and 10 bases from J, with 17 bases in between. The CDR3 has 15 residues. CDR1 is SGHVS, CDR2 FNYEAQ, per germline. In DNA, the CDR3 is TGTGCCAGCAGCTCCTTAGAGAACCATGGCTCACCCCTCCACTTT. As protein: CASSSLENHGSPLHF.

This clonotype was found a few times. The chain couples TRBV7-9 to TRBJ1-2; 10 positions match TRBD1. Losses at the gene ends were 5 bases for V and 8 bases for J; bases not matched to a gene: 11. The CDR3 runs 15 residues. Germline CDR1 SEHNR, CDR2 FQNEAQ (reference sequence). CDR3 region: CASSPPGQGKKGYTF. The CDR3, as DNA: TGTGCCAGCAGCCCACCGGGACAGGGGAAAAAAGGCTACACCTTC.

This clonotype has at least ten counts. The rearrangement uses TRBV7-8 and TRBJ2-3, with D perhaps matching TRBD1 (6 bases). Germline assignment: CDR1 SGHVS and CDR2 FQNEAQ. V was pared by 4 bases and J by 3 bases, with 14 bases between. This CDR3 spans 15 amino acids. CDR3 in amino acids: CASSSYRDETDTQYF. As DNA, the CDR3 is TGTGCCAGCAGCTCCTACAGGGATGAGACAGATACGCAGTATTTT.

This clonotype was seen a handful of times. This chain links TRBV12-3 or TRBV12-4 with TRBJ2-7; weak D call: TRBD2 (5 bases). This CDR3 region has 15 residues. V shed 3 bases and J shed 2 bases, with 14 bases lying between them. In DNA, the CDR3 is TGTGCCAGCAGTTTTTCGGTATTGGGAGCCTACGAGCAGTACGTC. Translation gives CASSFSVLGAYEQYV.

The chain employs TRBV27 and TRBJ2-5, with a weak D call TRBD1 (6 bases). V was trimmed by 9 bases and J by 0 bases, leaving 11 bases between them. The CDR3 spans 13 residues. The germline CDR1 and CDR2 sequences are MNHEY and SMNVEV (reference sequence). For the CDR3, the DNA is TGTGCCAGTCAGCAGGGGAACCAAGAGACCCAGTACTTC. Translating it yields CASQQGNQETQYF.

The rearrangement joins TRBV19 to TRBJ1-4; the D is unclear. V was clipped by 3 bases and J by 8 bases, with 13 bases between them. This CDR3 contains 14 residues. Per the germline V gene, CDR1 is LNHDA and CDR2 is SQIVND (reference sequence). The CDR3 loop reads CASSISPGREKLFF. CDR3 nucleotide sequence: TGTGCCAGTAGTATCTCCCCGGGTCGGGAAAAACTGTTTTTT. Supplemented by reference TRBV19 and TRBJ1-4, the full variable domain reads DGGITQSPKYLFRKEGQNVTLSCEQNLNHDAMYWYRQDPGQGLRLIYYSQIVNDFQKGDIAEGYSVSREKKESFPLTVTSAQKNPTAFYLCASSISPGREKLFFGSGTQLSVL.

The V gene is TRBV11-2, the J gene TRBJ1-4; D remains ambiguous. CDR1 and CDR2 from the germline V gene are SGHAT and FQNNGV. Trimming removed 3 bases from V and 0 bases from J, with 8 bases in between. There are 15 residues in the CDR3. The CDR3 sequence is CASSLTISTNEKLFF. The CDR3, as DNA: TGTGCCAGCAGCTTGACAATCTCAACTAATGAAAAACTGTTTTTT.

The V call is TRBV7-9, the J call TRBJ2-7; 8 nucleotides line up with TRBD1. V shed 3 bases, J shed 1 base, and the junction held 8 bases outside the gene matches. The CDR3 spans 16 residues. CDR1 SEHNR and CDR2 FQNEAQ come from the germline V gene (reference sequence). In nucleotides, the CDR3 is TGTGCCAGCAGCTTGCCGGGCAGGGGGCTATCCTACGAGCAGTACGTC. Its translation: CASSLPGRGLSYEQYV.

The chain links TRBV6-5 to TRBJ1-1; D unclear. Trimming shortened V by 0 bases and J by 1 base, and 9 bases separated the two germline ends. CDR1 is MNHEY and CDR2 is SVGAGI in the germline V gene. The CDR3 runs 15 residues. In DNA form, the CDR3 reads TGTGCCAGCAGTTACTCATCGGTCTCGAACACTGAAGCTTTCTTT. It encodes CASSYSSVSNTEAFF.

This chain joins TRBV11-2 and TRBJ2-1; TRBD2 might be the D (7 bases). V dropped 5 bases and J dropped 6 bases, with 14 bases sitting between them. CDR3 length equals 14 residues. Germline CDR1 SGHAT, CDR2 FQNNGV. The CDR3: CASSSWGGANEQFF. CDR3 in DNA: TGTGCCAGCAGCAGTTGGGGGGGGGCCAATGAGCAGTTCTTC.

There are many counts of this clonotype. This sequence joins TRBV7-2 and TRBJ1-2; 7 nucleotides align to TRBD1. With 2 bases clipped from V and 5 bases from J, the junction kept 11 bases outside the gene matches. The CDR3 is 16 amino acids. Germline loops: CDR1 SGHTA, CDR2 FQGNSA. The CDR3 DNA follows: TGTGCCAGCAGCTTAAGAAGGGTTGACAGGGTTTATGGCTACACCTTC. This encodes CASSLRRVDRVYGYTF.

CDR3 residues: CSARGLADYNEQFF. CDR3 bases: TGCAGTGCTAGGGGGCTAGCGGACTACAATGAGCAGTTCTTC. V usage is TRBV20-1 and J usage is TRBJ2-1; 7 bases line up with TRBD2. Germline assignment: CDR1 DFQATT and CDR2 SNEGSKA (reference sequence). The length of the CDR3 is 14 residues. V dropped 3 bases and J dropped 3; count of bases not matched to a gene: 5.

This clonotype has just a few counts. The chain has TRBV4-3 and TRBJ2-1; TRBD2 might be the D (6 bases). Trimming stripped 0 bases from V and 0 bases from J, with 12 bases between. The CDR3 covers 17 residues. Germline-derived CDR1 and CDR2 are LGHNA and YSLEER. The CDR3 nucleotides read TGCGCCAGCAGCCAAGATCGGCCAGCGGGCTCCTACAATGAGCAGTTCTTC. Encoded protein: CASSQDRPAGSYNEQFF.

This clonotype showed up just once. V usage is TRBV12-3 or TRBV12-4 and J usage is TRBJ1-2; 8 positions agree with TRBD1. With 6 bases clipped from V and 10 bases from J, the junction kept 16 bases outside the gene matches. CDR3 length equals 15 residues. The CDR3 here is CASSSRTGPWRDYTF. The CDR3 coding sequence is TGTGCCAGCAGCTCTCGGACAGGGCCCTGGCGAGACTACACCTTC.

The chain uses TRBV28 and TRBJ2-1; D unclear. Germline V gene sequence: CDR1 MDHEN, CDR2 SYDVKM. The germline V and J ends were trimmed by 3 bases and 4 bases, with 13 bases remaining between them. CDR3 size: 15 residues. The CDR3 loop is CASSFSEQIYNEQFF. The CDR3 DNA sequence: TGTGCCAGCAGTTTTTCGGAACAGATTTACAATGAGCAGTTCTTC.

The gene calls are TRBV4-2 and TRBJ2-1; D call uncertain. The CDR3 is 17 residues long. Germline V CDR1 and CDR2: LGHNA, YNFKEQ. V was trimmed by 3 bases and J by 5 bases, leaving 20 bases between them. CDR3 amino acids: CASSHPKTGGGHNEQFF. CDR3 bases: TGTGCCAGCAGCCACCCGAAGACCGGTGGCGGCCACAATGAGCAGTTCTTC.

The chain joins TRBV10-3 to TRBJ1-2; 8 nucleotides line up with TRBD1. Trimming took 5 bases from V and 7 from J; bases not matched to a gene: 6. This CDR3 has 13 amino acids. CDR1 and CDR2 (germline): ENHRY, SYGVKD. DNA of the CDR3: TGTGCCATCAGTTTCCAGGACAGGGCTGGCTACACCTTC. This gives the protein CAISFQDRAGYTF.

CDR3 protein: CATNIGRQLYNEQFF. Here the CDR3 DNA reads TGTGCCACCAACATTGGGAGACAGCTATACAATGAGCAGTTCTTC. The chain carries TRBV15 and TRBJ2-1; either TRBD1 or TRBD2 may supply D (5 bases each). V gave up 7 bases and J gave up 4 bases, with 17 bases separating them. This CDR3 contains 15 residues. Germline CDR1 and CDR2: LNHNV and YYDKDF (reference sequence).

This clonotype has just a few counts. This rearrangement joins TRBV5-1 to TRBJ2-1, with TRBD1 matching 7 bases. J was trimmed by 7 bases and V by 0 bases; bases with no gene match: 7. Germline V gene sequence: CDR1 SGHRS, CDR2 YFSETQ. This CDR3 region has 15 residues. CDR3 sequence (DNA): TGCGCCAGCAGCTTGGGGGACAGAACAAGAAATGAGCAGTTCTTC. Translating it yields CASSLGDRTRNEQFF.

CDR3 loop: CASSLSMGVETEAFF. The CDR3 nucleotides are TGTGCCAGCAGTTTATCGATGGGGGTAGAAACTGAAGCTTTCTTT. The chain couples TRBV27 to TRBJ1-1, with TRBD1 as a possible D gene (5 bases). Germline V gene lookup returns CDR1 MNHEY and CDR2 SMNVEV (reference sequence). This CDR3 has 15 residues. With 0 bases removed from V and 5 bases from J, the gap between germline ends came to 13 bases.

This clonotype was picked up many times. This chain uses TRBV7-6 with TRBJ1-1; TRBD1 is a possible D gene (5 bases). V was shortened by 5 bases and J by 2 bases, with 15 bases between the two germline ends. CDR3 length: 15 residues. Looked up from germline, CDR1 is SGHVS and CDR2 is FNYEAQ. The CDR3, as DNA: TGTGCCAGCAGCCCCTCGGGGGAAGTTAACACTGAAGCTTTCTTT. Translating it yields CASSPSGEVNTEAFF. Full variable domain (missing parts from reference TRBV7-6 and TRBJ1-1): GAGVSQSPRYKVTKRGQDVALRCDPISGHVSLYWYRQALGQGPEFLTYFNYEAQQDKSGLPNDRFSAERPEGSISTLTIQRTEQRDSAMYRCASSPSGEVNTEAFFGQGTRLTVV.